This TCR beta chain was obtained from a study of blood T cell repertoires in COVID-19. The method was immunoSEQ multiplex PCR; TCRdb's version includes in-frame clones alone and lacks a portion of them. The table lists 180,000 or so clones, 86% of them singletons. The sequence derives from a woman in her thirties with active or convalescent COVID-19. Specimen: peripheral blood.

This chain's CDR3 is CASSLWTSGSTDTQYF. CDR3 nucleotide sequence: TGTGCCAGTAGTCTATGGACTAGCGGGAGCACAGATACGCAGTATTTT. The chain combines TRBV19 with TRBJ2-3; 11 nucleotides align to TRBD2. V shed 5 bases and J 0 bases; nucleotides not matched to a gene: 4. CDR3 length equals 16 residues. Germline values: CDR1 LNHDA, CDR2 SQIVND (reference sequence). Supplemented by reference TRBV19 and TRBJ2-3, the full variable domain reads DGGITQSPKYLFRKEGQNVTLSCEQNLNHDAMYWYRQDPGQGLRLIYYSQIVNDFQKGDIAEGYSVSREKKESFPLTVTSAQKNPTAFYLCASSLWTSGSTDTQYFGPGTRLTVL.